This is a list of T cell receptor beta chains from one sample in a study of blood T cell repertoires in COVID-19. The repertoire was sequenced with immunoSEQ multiplex PCR; TCRdb's copy has only in-frame clones and lacks some. The sample has roughly 160,000 clones, roughly 87% seen once. Sequencing was done on a sample of peripheral blood. The source of these receptors is a woman aged 55-69 years who had recovered from COVID-19. Each CDR3 is given with its conserved first and last residue. A D gene is named only where the DNA matches it firmly. Size tells how often a clone was seen (once, few, many) or the class of an expanded clone, and some rows leave it out.

NA | 15 | TRBJ1-5 | TRBD1 | TRBV24-1 | CATSDPRTGHHLQHF | TGTGCCACCAGTGACCCGAGGACAGGCCACCATCTCCAGCATTTT
NA | 13 | TRBJ2-5 | TRBD2 | TRBV7-2 | CASSLQGLATQYF | TGTGCCAGCAGCTTACAGGGACTAGCAACCCAGTACTTC
NA | 15 | TRBJ1-5 | TRBD1 | TRBV4-1 | CASSQQGDSNQPQHF | TGCGCCAGCAGTCAACAGGGGGATAGCAATCAGCCCCAGCATTTT
NA | 13 | TRBJ2-5 | NA | TRBV18 | CASSPGQQETQYF | TGTGCCAGCTCACCTGGACAGCAAGAGACCCAGTACTTC
NA | 13 | TRBJ1-5 | NA | TRBV2 | CASKGSGNQPQHF | TGTGCCAGCAAGGGGTCGGGCAATCAGCCCCAGCATTTT
once | 15 | TRBJ1-2 | TRBD1 | TRBV19 | CASSPVSTGSYGYTF | TGTGCCAGTTCCCCCGTCTCGACAGGGTCCTATGGCTACACCTTC
NA | 15 | TRBJ2-7 | NA | TRBV18 | CASSPMEQGVGEQYF | TGTGCCAGCTCACCAATGGAACAGGGAGTCGGCGAGCAGTACTTC
NA | 17 | TRBJ1-6 | TRBD1 | TRBV19 | CASRLTRIGQGERPLHF | TGTGCCAGTAGGCTCACTCGCATCGGACAGGGGGAGAGACCCCTCCACTTT
NA | 15 | TRBJ2-5 | TRBD2 | TRBV19 | CASTRLAGGLETQYF | TGTGCCAGTACCCGACTAGCGGGGGGGCTAGAGACCCAGTACTTC
NA | 16 | TRBJ1-6 | NA | TRBV6-6 | CASKGMGPSYNSPLHF | TGTGCCAGCAAGGGGATGGGCCCCTCCTATAATTCACCCCTCCACTTT
NA | 14 | TRBJ2-2 | TRBD2 | TRBV20-1 | CSASGRGERRELFF | TGCAGTGCTAGTGGCCGGGGGGAACGCCGGGAGCTGTTTTTT
NA | 14 | TRBJ1-2 | NA | TRBV28 | CASSLAGQDYGYTF | TGTGCCAGCAGTTTAGCGGGGCAGGACTATGGCTACACCTTC
once | 16 | TRBJ2-5 | TRBD2 | TRBV4-1 | CASSQGSSGAQETQYF | TGCGCCAGCAGCCAAGGTAGTAGCGGGGCACAAGAGACCCAGTACTTC
NA | 13 | TRBJ2-5 | NA | TRBV12-3/TRBV12-4 | CASSSLSGETQYF | TGTGCCAGCAGTTCCCTTTCGGGGGAGACCCAGTACTTC
once | 13 | TRBJ2-2 | NA | TRBV6-5 | CASSRQGAGELFF | TGTGCCAGCAGTCGGCAGGGCGCCGGGGAGCTGTTTTTT
NA | 18 | TRBJ1-2 | TRBD1 | TRBV28 | CASGDSSGQGIASYGYTF | TGTGCCAGCGGCGACTCGTCAGGACAGGGGATCGCCTCGTATGGCTACACCTTC
NA | 15 | TRBJ2-1 | NA | TRBV3-1/TRBV3-2 | CASSPGFAGRNEQFF | TGTGCCAGCAGCCCAGGATTCGCAGGGCGGAATGAGCAGTTCTTC
NA | 13 | TRBJ1-2 | TRBD1 | TRBV5-1 | CASSLDRGIGYTF | TGCGCCAGCAGCTTGGACAGGGGTATTGGCTACACCTTC
once | 12 | TRBJ2-1 | NA | TRBV2 | CASSESGRLLFF | TGTGCCAGCAGTGAAAGTGGGAGACTCCTGTTCTTC
NA | 13 | TRBJ1-2 | NA | TRBV28 | CASSTGTNYGYTF | TGTGCCAGCAGTACAGGGACTAACTATGGCTACACCTTC
NA | 13 | TRBJ1-5 | TRBD1 | TRBV6-5 | CASSPRTGRPQHF | TGTGCCAGCAGTCCTCGGACAGGGCGGCCCCAGCATTTT
NA | 18 | TRBJ2-4 | TRBD2 | TRBV27 | CASSSTGVSGGAKNIQYF | TGTGCCAGCAGTTCGACCGGAGTTAGCGGGGGGGCCAAAAACATTCAGTACTTC
NA | 14 | TRBJ2-7 | TRBD1 | TRBV18 | CASSDTGTAYEQYF | TGTGCCAGCTCAGACACCGGGACAGCCTACGAGCAGTACTTC
NA | 13 | TRBJ1-4 | NA | TRBV7-3 | CASSLGAGEKLFF | TGTGCCAGCAGCCTGGGGGCGGGCGAAAAACTGTTTTTT
few | 15 | TRBJ2-5 | NA | TRBV5-1 | CASSLQGSYQETQYF | TGCGCCAGCAGCTTACAGGGCTCGTACCAAGAGACCCAGTACTTC